This T cell receptor beta chain was captured in a study of radiation and T cells in renal cell carcinoma. CDR3 size: 15 residues. Trimming at V came to 10 bases and at J to 7 bases, leaving 13 bases not matched to a gene. Germline CDR1 MNHEY, CDR2 SVGAGI. TCRdb keeps only in-frame clones here, not all; method: immunoSEQ multiplex PCR. The profile shows some 21,000 clones, roughly half of them singletons. Indicated treatment: treatment-naive control, cytoreductive nephrectomy. Control tumors came from a few females and about 11 males, aged about 35 to 82. The clonotype originates from a human donor with renal cell carcinoma. The sample in question was tumor tissue, obtained from a patient whose treatment was nephrectomy without radiotherapy. The chain is built from TRBV6-5 and TRBJ1-1, with 12 bases that match TRBD1. Here the CDR3 reads CAITPGQGAPGEAFF. For the CDR3, the DNA is TGTGCCATCACCCCGGGACAGGGGGCGCCAGGTGAAGCTTTCTTT.